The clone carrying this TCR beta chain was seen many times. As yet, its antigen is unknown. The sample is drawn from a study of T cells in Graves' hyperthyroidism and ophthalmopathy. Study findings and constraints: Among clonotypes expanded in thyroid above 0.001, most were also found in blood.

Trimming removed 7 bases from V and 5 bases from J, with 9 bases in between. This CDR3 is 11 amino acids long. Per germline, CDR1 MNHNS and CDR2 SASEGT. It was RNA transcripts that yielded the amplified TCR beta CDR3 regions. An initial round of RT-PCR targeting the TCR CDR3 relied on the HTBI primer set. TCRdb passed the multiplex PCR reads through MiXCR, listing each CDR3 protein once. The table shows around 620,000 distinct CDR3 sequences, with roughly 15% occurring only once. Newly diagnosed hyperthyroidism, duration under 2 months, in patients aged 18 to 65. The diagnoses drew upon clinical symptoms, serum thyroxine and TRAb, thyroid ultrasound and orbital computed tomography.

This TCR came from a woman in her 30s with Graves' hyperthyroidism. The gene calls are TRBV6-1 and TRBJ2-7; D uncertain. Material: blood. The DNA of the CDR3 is TGTGCCAGCAAGGACCTCCACGAGCAGTACTTC. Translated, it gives CASKDLHEQYF.